This T cell receptor beta chain was sequenced in a study of OX40 agonist ivuxolimab in advanced cancers. Findings of the study overall: It was not determined which antigens were specifically recognized by the peripheral T cells that had undergone clonal expansion. Among T cells, CD8+ cells averaged more expanded clones than CD4+ cells.

As to this clone: The antigen remains undetermined.

Samples of blood were obtained at baseline, on cycle 4 day 1, and on cycle 7 day 1. TCRdb's table, derived via immunoSEQ multiplex PCR, lists solely in-frame clones and lacks some. Among 40,000 to 45,000 clones listed, around 80% were seen once. CDR1 and CDR2 (germline): LGHNA, YNFKEQ. The CDR3 sequence is 22 residues long. The source material was CD4+ or CD8+ T cells sorted from blood, sampled in a trial of the OX40 agonist ivuxolimab. The TCR comes from an adult with an advanced solid tumor such as melanoma, head and neck, liver or kidney cancer. This rearrangement joins TRBV4-2 to TRBJ2-5, with 11 nucleotides matching TRBD2. The J call may be incorrect, as the DNA end agrees better with TRBJ2-7. The CDR3 reads CASSQELPPGTSGPGGSYEQYF. In DNA, the CDR3 is TGTGCCAGCAGCCAAGAACTACCGCCCGGGACTAGCGGACCCGGGGGCTCCTACGAGCAGTACTTC.